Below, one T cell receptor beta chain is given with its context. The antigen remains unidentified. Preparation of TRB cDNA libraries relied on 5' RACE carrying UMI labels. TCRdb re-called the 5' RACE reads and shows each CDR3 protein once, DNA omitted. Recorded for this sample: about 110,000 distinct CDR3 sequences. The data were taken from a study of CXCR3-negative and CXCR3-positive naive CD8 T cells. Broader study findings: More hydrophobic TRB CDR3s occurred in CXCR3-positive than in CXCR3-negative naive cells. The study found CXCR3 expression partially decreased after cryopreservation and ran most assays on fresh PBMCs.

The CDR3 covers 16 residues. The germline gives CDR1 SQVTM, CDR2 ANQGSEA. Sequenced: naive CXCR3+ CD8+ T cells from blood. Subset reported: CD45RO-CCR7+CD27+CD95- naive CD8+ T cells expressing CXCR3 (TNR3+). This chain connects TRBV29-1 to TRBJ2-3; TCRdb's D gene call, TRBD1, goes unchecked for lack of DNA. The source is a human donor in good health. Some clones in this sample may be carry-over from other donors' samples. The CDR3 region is CSVEQPGPGGPYTQYF.